The table lists the clone carrying this T cell receptor beta chain with many counts. This sample is drawn from a study of Graves' ophthalmopathy and Graves' hyperthyroidism. Amplification of the TCR beta CDR3 regions used RNA transcripts (as template). The workflow started with a first-round RT-PCR run with HTBI primers and then moved on to a second-round multiplex PCR. One entry per CDR3 protein, called by TCRdb with MiXCR from the multiplex PCR reads. Of about 1.2 million distinct CDR3 sequences listed, about 40% are singletons. Losses at the gene ends were 3 bases for V and 7 bases for J; bases not matched to a gene: 9. The CDR3 is 14 amino acids. Germline CDR1 reads SGDLS; CDR2 reads YYNGEE.

Sample: peripheral blood or thyroid tissue (not recorded which). The rearrangement links TRBV9 to TRBJ2-7; 8 nucleotides match TRBD2. The sequence was collected from an adult man with Graves' hyperthyroidism. In nucleotides, the CDR3 is TGTGCCAGCAGCGCGAGCGGGAGTGGAGAAGAGCAGTACTTC. Amino acids: CASSASGSGEEQYF.